This entry features one TCR beta chain sequence. Its cognate antigen is unknown. The sample is drawn from a study of T-cell memory formation after mild COVID-19. General study points: Contracting clones localized mainly to CM and EM when CD4+ and mainly to EMRA when CD8+.

V shed 8 bases and J shed 1 base, with 8 bases lying between them. CDR1 and CDR2 (germline): SNHLY, FYNNEI. The CDR3 is made up of 12 amino acids. TCRdb redid the calling of the 5' RACE reads with MiXCR, one entry per CDR3 protein. This table holds about 170,000 distinct CDR3 sequences, over 10% found once. This TCR derives from a man aged 18-30 years who had mild COVID-19 (a few samples of this study predate the infection). Cell type and time point are not known. The sequenced sample was PBMCs or a T cell subset sorted from them (not recorded which). This chain links TRBV2 with TRBJ2-5, with a possible D match to TRBD1 (5 bases). Here the CDR3 DNA reads TGTGCCAGCGGGGCTCTCCAAGAGACCCAGTACTTC. As protein: CASGALQETQYF.